The 13 T cell receptor beta chains presented below share a single source sample, sequenced in a study of breast tumors, draining lymph nodes, adjacent tissues. TCRdb re-analysed the multiplex PCR reads in MiXCR, keeping a single row per CDR3 protein. This table has about 150,000 distinct CDR3 sequences, about 30% appearing once. Samples came from axillary lymph nodes draining the breast cancer. Sample: axillary lymph node tissue. These receptor sequences come from a female donor with breast cancer. Some clones in this sample may be carry-over from other donors' samples.

Ten or more counts support this clonotype. The chain has TRBV30 and TRBJ2-7; 8 nucleotides agree with TRBD1. The CDR3 loop spans 16 amino acids. Germline-derived CDR1 and CDR2 are GTSNPN and SVGIG (reference sequence). Trimming removed 3 bases from V and 2 bases from J; junction bases left unmatched: 12. CDR3 protein: CAWRVPGTGVTYEQYF. In DNA, the CDR3 is TGTGCCTGGAGGGTCCCTGGGACAGGAGTTACCTACGAGCAGTACTTC.

With regard to this clonotype: A much larger clone lies one base from this, so it may be a read error. The genes are TRBV3-1 and TRBJ2-1, with 11 bases aligning to TRBD2. CDR3 length equals 14 residues. Germline values: CDR1 LGHDT, CDR2 YNNKEL (reference sequence). CDR3 in DNA: TGTCCCAGCAGCCAACTAGCGGGGGTTAATGAGCAGTTCTTC. Residues: CPSSQLAGVNEQFF.

At least ten counts were recorded for this clonotype. CDR3 nucleotide sequence: TGTGCCAGCAGCGTAGGTATGGGGCGGGAGACCCAGTACTTC. This encodes CASSVGMGRETQYF. The chain links TRBV9 to TRBJ2-5, with a possible D match to TRBD1 (5 bases). The CDR3 is made up of 14 amino acids. The V end was cut by 0 bases, the J end by 5 bases, with 11 bases between. Germline CDR1 SGDLS, CDR2 YYNGEE.

The table lists this clonotype with many counts. J is TRBJ2-5 and V is TRBV5-1, with a possible D match to TRBD2 (6 bases). Trimming left V 0 bases short and J 1 base short, with 10 bases between. Germline V gives CDR1 SGHRS, CDR2 YFSETQ. CDR3 length: 15 amino acids. The CDR3 nucleotides read TGCGCCAGCAGCTTGGGGGCGGGGTTCCAAGAGACCCAGTACTTC. As protein: CASSLGAGFQETQYF.

In its sample, this clonotype was seen many times. The rearrangement uses TRBV6-5 and TRBJ2-7; 11 nucleotides line up with TRBD1. CDR3 size: 15 residues. V lost 2 bases and J lost 6; bases outside the gene matches: 6. Germline CDR1 reads MNHEY; CDR2 reads SVGAGI. CDR3 sequence reads: CASSYPGQGEREQYF. CDR3 coding DNA: TGTGCCAGCAGTTACCCGGGACAGGGGGAGCGCGAGCAGTACTTC.

The table lists this clonotype with many counts. The genes are TRBV6-5 and TRBJ1-2, with 8 bases fitting TRBD1. The CDR3 spans 14 residues. CDR1 MNHEY and CDR2 SVGAGI come from the germline V gene. Trimming took 4 bases from V and 8 from J; bases not matched to a gene: 9. This CDR3 reads CASSSLGQGRGYTF. The CDR3 DNA follows: TGTGCCAGCAGTTCGCTAGGACAGGGTAGGGGCTACACCTTC.

This clonotype was found many times. This chain joins TRBV7-6 and TRBJ1-4; 10 bases align to TRBD1. This CDR3 comprises 15 residues. Losses at the gene ends were 5 bases for V and 6 bases for J; bases not matched to a gene: 6. Germline V CDR1 and CDR2: SGHVS, FNYEAQ. In nucleotides, the CDR3 is TGTGCCAGCAGCCGCCCGGGACAGGGGTATGAAAAACTGTTTTTT. As protein: CASSRPGQGYEKLFF.

This clonotype appeared many times. The chain is built from TRBV5-6 and TRBJ1-6; TRBD1 agrees at 8 bases. J gave up 7 bases and V 1 base, and 7 bases lay outside the gene matches. The CDR3 has 16 amino acids. The V gene's germline CDR1 is SGHDT and CDR2 YYEEEE. CDR3 DNA: TGTGCCAGCAGCTTGAGGGTGACAGGGGCGAATTCACCCCTCCACTTT. This translates into CASSLRVTGANSPLHF.

A few counts support this clonotype. Being one base from a much bigger clone, this may be a read error. The chain couples TRBV5-5 to TRBJ2-1; the D is unclear. CDR1 is SGHKS and CDR2 is YYEKEE in the germline V gene (reference sequence). Deletions cut 4 bases from V and 5 bases from J, with 13 bases between. This CDR3 region has 14 residues. CDR3 DNA: TGTGCCAGCAGCCAAGGGCTAACCAACAATGAGCAGTTCTTC. Protein: CASSQGLTNNEQFF.

This clonotype was seen ten or more times. The chain has TRBV29-1 and TRBJ1-5; weak D call: TRBD1 (5 bases). CDR3 length: 13 residues. With 2 bases removed from V and 6 bases from J, the gap between germline ends came to 11 bases. Germline assignment: CDR1 SQVTM and CDR2 ANQGSEA. The CDR3 region has the DNA TGCAGCGTTGAATGGGGGTCGGGTCAGCCCCAGCATTTT. It specifies CSVEWGSGQPQHF.

Many counts were recorded for this clonotype. This chain joins TRBV6-5 and TRBJ2-3, with 9 bases that match TRBD2. Trimming at V came to 2 bases and at J to 4 bases, leaving 10 bases not matched to a gene. Germline values: CDR1 MNHEY, CDR2 SVGAGI. The CDR3 runs to 17 residues. In nucleotides, the CDR3 is TGTGCCAGCAGTTACATGCGGGGGGGGCTTGTGTCAGATACGCAGTATTTT. Translating it yields CASSYMRGGLVSDTQYF.

This clonotype came up many times. This chain uses TRBV6-2 or TRBV6-3 with TRBJ1-2, with TRBD1 matching over 7 bases. This CDR3 region has 13 residues. V lost 4 bases to trimming and J lost 5 bases; unmatched junction nucleotides: 4. In germline, CDR1 is MNHEY, CDR2 SVGEGT. The CDR3 here is CASSLGQTYGYTF. The CDR3 nucleotides read TGTGCCAGCAGTTTGGGACAGACTTATGGCTACACCTTC.

This clonotype was observed at least ten times. This CDR3 reads CASSLVADYGYTF. Written as DNA, the CDR3 is TGCGCCAGCAGCTTGGTGGCAGACTATGGCTACACCTTC. This rearrangement joins TRBV5-1 to TRBJ1-2; no reliable D call. The V end lost 0 bases, the J end lost 3 bases, and 6 bases lay between the germline ends. From germline, CDR1 is SGHRS and CDR2 YFSETQ. There are 13 residues in the CDR3.